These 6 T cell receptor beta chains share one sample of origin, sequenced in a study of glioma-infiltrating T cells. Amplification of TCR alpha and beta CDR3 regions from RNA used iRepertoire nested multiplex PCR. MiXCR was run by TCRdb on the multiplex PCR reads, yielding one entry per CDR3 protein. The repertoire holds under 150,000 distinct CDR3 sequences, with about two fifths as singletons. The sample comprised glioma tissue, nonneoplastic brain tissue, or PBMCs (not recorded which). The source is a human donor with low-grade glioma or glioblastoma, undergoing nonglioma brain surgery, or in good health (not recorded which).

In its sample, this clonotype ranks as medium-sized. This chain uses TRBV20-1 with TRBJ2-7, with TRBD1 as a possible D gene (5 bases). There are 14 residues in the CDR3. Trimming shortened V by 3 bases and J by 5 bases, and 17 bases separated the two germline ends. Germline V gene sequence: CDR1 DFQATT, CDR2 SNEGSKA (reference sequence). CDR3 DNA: TGCAGTGCTAGGGACCCAATTGGCAGGGACGAGCAGTACTTC. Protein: CSARDPIGRDEQYF.

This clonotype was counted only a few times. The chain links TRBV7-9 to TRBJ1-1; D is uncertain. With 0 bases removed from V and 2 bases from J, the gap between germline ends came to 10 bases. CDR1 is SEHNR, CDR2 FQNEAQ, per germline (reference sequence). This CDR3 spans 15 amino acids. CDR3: CASSLAEEYNTEAFF. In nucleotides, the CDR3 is TGTGCCAGCAGCTTAGCTGAGGAGTATAACACTGAAGCTTTCTTT.

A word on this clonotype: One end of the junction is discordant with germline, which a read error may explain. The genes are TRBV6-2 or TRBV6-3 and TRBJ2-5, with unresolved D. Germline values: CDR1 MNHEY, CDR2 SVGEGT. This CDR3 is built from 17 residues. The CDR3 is CASSYSHSLQSEETKYF. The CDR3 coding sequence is TGTGCCAGCAGTTACTCCCACAGCCTGCAATCCGAAGAGACCAAGTACTTC.

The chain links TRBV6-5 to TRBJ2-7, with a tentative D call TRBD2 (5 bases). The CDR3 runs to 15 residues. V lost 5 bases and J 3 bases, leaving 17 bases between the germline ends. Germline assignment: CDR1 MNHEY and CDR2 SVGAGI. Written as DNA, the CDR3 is TGTGCCAGCAGTCCAACCGGGAAAGGGAACTACGAGCAGTACTTC. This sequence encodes CASSPTGKGNYEQYF.

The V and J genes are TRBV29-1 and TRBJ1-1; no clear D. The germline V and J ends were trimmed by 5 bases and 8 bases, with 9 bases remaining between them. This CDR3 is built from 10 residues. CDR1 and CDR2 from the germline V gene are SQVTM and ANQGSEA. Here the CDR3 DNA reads TGCAGCGTTCAGGCGGGGGAAGCTTTCTTT. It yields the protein CSVQAGEAFF.

For the CDR3, the DNA is TGTGCCAGCGGGCGGGGGAGCACAGATACGCAGTATTTT. The encoded protein is CASGRGSTDTQYF. This rearrangement joins TRBV12-3 or TRBV12-4 to TRBJ2-3, with 7 bases that match TRBD2. Losses at the gene ends were 8 bases for V and 0 bases for J; bases not matched to a gene: 2. The CDR3 length is 13 residues.